This T cell receptor beta chain derives from a study of T-cell memory formation after mild COVID-19. Study in general: There were largely donor-specific TCR clusters. Findings of the study overall: Clones contracting across day 15 to 85 had a balanced CD4/CD8 profile; later expanding clones leaned CD4+. CM and EM subsets held most contracting CD4+ clones; EMRA held CD8+ ones. Whether day 37 second-wave clones are SARS-CoV-2-specific was not confirmed.

The length of the CDR3 is 15 residues. Losses at the gene ends were 1 base for V and 3 bases for J; bases not matched to a gene: 2. CDR1 and CDR2 (germline): SGHTA, FQGNSA. MiXCR, applied by TCRdb to the 5' RACE reads, yields one record per CDR3 protein. The sample consists of tens of thousands of distinct CDR3 sequences, around 10% of them appearing once. Note on this clonotype: Its antigen is unknown.

This clonotype was obtained from an adult woman who had mild COVID-19 (a few samples of this study predate the infection). Cell type and time point are not known. The sequenced sample consisted of PBMCs or a T cell subset sorted from them (not recorded which). The gene calls are TRBV7-2 and TRBJ2-7, with TRBD2 matching 11 bases. The chain's CDR3 is CASSLVLAGDYEQYF. The CDR3, as DNA: TGTGCCAGCAGCTTAGTACTAGCGGGAGACTACGAGCAGTACTTC.